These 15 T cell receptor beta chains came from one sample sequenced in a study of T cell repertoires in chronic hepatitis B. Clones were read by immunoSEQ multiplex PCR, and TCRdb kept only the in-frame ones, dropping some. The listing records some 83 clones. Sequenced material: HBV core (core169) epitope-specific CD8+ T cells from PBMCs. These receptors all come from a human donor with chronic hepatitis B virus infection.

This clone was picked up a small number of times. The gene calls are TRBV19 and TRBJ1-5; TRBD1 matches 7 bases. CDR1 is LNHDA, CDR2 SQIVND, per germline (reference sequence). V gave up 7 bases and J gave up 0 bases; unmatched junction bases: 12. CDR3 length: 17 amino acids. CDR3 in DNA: TGTGCCAGTACTGGTTATTGGGACAGCGATAGCAATCAGCCCCAGCATTTT. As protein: CASTGYWDSDSNQPQHF.

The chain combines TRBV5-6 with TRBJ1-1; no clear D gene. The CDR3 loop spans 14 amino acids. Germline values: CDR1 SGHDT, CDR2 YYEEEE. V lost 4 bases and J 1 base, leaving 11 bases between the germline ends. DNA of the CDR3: TGTGCCAGCAGCACCAGACTGTGGAACACTGAAGCTTTCTTT. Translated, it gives CASSTRLWNTEAFF.

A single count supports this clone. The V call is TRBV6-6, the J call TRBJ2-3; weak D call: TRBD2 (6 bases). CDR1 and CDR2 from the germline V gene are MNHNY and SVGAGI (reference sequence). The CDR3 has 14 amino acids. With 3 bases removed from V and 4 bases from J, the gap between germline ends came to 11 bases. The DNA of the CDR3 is TGTGCCAGCAGTTATAGCGGAGGGTCAGATACGCAGTATTTT. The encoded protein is CASSYSGGSDTQYF.

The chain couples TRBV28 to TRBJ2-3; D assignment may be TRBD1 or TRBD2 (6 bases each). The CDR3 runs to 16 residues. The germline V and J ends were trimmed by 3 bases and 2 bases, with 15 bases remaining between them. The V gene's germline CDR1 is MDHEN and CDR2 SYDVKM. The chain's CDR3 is CASSFPWGALTDTQYF. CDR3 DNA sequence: TGTGCCAGCAGTTTCCCCTGGGGGGCCCTCACAGATACGCAGTATTTT.

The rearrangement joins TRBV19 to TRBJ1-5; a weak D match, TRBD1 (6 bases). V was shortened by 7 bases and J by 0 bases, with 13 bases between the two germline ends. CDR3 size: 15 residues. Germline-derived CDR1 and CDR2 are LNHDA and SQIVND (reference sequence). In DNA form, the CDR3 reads TGTGCCAGTAAGCTACAGGGCTATAGCAATCAGCCCCAGCATTTT. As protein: CASKLQGYSNQPQHF.

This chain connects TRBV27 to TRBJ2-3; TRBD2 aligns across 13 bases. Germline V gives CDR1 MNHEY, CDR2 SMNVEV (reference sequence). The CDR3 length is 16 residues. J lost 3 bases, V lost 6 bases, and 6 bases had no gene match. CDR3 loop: CASSSRLAGGTDTQYF. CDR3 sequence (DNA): TGTGCCAGCAGCTCCCGACTAGCGGGAGGTACAGATACGCAGTATTTT.

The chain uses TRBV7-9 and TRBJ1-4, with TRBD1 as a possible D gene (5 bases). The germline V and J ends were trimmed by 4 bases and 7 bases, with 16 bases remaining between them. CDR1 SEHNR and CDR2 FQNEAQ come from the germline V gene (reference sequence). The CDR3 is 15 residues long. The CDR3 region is CASSSRSGTVEKLFF. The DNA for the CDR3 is TGTGCCAGCAGCTCTCGTTCCGGGACGGTTGAAAAACTGTTTTTT.

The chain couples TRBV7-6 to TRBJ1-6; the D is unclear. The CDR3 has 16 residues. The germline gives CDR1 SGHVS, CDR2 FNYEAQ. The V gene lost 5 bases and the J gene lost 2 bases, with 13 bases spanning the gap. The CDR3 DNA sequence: TGTGCCAGCAGCCCCCTGGAGAGACCCTATAATTCACCCCTCCACTTT. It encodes CASSPLERPYNSPLHF.

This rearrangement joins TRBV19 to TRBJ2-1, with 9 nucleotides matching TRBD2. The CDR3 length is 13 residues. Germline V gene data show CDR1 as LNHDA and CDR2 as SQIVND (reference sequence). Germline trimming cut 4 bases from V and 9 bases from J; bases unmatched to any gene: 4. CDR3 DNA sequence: TGTGCCAGTAGTAGTGCGGGGGGGTTTGAGCAGTTCTTC. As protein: CASSSAGGFEQFF.

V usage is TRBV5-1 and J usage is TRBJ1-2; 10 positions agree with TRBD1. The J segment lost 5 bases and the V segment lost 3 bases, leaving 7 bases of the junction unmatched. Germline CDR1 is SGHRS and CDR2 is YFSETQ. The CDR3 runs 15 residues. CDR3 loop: CASSSTGTGAYGYTF. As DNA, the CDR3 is TGCGCCAGCAGCTCGACCGGGACAGGGGCTTATGGCTACACCTTC.

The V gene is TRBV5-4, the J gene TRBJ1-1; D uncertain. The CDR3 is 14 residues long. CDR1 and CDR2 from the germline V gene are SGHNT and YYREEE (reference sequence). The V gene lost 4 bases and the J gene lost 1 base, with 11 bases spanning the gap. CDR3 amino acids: CASSTRLWNTEAFF. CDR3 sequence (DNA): TGTGCCAGCAGCACCAGACTGTGGAACACTGAAGCTTTCTTT.

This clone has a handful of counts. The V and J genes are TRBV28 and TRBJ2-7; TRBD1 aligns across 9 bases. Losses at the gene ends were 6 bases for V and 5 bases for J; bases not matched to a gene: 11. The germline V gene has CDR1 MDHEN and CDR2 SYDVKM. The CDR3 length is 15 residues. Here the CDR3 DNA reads TGTGCCAGCAGATTCGCCGGGACAGGGAATAACGAGCAGTACTTC. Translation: CASRFAGTGNNEQYF.

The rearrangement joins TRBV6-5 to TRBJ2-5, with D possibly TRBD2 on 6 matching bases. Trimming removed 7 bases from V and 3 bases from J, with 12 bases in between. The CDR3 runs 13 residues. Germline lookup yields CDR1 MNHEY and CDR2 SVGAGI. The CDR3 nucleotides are TGTGCCAGCACCAGTCAGCGGGAAGAGACCCAGTACTTC. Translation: CASTSQREETQYF.

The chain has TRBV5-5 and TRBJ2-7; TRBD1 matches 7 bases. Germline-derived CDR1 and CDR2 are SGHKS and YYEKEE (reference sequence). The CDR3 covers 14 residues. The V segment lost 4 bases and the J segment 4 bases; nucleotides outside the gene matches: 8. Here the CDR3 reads CASSGGQIVYEQYF. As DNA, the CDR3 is TGTGCCAGCAGCGGGGGACAGATTGTATACGAGCAGTACTTC.

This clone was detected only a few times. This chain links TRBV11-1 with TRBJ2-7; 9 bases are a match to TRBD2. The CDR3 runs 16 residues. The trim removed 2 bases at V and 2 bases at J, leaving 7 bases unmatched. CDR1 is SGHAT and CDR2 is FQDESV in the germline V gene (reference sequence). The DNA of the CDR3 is TGTGCCAGCAGCTTATTCTACGGCGGGGGGGCCTACGAGCAGTACTTC. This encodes CASSLFYGGGAYEQYF.